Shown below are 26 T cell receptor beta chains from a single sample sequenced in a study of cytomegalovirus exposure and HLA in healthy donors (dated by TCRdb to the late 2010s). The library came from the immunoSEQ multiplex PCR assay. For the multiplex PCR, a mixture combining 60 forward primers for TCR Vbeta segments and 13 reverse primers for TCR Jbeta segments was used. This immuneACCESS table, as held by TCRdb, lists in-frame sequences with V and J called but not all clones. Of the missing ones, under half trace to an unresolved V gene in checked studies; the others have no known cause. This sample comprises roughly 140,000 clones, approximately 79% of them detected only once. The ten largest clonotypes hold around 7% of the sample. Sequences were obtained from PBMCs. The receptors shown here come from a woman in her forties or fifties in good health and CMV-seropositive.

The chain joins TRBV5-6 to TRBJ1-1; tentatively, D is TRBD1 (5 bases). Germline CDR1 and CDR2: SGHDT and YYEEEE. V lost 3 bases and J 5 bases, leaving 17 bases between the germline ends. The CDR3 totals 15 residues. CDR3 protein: CASSSSQVQVTEAFF. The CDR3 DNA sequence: TGTGCCAGCAGCTCATCACAGGTGCAGGTAACTGAAGCTTTCTTT.

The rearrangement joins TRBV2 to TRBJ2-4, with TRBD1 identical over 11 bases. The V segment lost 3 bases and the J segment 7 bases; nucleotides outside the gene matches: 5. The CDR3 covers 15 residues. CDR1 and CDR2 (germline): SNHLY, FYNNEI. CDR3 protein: CASSDGTGGVNIQYF. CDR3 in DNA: TGTGCCAGCAGTGACGGGACAGGGGGAGTGAACATTCAGTACTTC.

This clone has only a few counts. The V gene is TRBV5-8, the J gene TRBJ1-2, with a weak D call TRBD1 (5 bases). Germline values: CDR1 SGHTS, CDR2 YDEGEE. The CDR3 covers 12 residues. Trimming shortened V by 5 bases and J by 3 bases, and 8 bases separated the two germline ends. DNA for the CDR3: TGTGCCAGCAGGGCGGGGCACTATGGCTACACCTTC. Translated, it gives CASRAGHYGYTF.

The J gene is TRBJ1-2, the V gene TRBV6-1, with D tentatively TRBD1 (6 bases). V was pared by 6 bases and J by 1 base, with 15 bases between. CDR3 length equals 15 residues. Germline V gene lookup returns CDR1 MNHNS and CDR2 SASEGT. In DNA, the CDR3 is TGTGCCAGCAGCCCCGGGACAACCAGTAACTATGGCTACACCTTC. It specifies CASSPGTTSNYGYTF.

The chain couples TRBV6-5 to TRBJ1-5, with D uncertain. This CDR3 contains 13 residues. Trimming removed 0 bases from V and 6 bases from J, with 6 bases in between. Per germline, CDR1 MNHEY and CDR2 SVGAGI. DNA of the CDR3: TGTGCCAGCAGTTACTCCCAAGCTCAGCCCCAGCATTTT. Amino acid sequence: CASSYSQAQPQHF.

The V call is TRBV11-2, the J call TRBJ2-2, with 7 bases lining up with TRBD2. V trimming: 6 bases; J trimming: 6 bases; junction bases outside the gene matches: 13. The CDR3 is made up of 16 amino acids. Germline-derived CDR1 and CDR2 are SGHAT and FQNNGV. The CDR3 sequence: CASSSFWGGEPGELFF. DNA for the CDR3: TGTGCCAGCAGTTCTTTCTGGGGGGGAGAACCCGGGGAGCTGTTTTTT. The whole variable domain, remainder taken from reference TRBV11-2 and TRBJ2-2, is EAGVAQSPRYKIIEKRQSVAFWCNPISGHATLYWYQQILGQGPKLLIQFQNNGVVDDSQLPKDRFSAERLKGVDSTLKIQPAKLEDSAVYLCASSSFWGGEPGELFFGEGSRLTVL.

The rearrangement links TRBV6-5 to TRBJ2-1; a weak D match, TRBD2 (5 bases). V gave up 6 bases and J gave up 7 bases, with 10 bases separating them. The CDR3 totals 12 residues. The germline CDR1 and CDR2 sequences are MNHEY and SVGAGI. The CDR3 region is CASSRDYNEQFF. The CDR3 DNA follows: TGTGCCAGCAGCCGCGACTATAATGAGCAGTTCTTC.

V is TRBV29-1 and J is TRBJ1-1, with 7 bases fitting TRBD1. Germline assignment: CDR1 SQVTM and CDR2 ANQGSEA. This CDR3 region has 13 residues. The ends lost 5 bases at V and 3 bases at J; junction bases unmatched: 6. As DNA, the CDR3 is TGCAGCGTTACTCAGGGGGGATACACTGAAGCTTTCTTT. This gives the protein CSVTQGGYTEAFF. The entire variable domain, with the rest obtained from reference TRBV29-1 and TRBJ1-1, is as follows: SAVISQKPSRDICQRGTSLTIQCQVDSQVTMMFWYRQQPGQSLTLIATANQGSEATYESGFVIDKFPISRPNLTFSTLTVSNMSPEDSSIYLCSVTQGGYTEAFFGQGTRLTVV.

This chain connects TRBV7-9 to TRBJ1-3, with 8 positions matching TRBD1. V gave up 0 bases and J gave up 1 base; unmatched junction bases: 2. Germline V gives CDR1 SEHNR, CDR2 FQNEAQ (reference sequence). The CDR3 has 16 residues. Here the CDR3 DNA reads TGTGCCAGCAGCTTAGCCAGGGGGCCGTCTGGAAACACCATATATTTT. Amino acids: CASSLARGPSGNTIYF.

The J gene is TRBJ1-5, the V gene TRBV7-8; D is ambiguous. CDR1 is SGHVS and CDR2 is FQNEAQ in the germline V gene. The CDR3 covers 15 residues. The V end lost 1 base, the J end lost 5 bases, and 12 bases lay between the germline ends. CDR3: CASSLVAGGHQPQHF. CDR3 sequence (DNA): TGTGCCAGCAGCTTAGTGGCCGGAGGGCATCAGCCCCAGCATTTT.

CDR3 region: CASRGGTSGTYEQYF. CDR3 in DNA: TGTGCCAGCAGAGGGGGGACTAGCGGGACCTACGAGCAGTACTTC. The chain couples TRBV2 to TRBJ2-7, with 13 nucleotides matching TRBD2. Germline V gives CDR1 SNHLY, CDR2 FYNNEI. This CDR3 contains 15 residues. The junction had 4 bases not matched to a gene; V was cut back by 6 bases and J by 2 bases. The full variable domain, rest sourced from reference TRBV2 and TRBJ2-7, is EPEVTQTPSHQVTQMGQEVILRCVPISNHLYFYWYRQILGQKVEFLVSFYNNEISEKSEIFDDQFSVERPDGSNFTLKIRSTKLEDSAMYFCASRGGTSGTYEQYFGPGTRLTVT.

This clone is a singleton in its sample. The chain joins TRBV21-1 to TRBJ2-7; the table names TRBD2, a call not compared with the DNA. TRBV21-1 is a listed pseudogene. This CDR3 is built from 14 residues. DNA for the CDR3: TGTGCCAGCGGGGAAGCGGGGGAAACCTACGAGCAGTACTTC. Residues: CASGEAGETYEQYF.

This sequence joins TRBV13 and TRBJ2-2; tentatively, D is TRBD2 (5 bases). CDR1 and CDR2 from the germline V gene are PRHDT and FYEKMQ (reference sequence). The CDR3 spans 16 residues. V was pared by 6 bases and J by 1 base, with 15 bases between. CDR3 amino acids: CASRRRREGNTGELFF. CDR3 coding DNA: TGTGCCAGCAGGAGGAGGAGAGAGGGGAACACCGGGGAGCTGTTTTTT.

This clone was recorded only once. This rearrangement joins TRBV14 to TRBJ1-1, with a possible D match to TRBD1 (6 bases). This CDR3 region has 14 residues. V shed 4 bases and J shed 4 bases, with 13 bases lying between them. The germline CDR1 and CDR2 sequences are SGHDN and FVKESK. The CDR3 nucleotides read TGTGCCAGCAGCCGAAGGGGGGGGCTCACTGAAGCTTTCTTT. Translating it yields CASSRRGGLTEAFF.

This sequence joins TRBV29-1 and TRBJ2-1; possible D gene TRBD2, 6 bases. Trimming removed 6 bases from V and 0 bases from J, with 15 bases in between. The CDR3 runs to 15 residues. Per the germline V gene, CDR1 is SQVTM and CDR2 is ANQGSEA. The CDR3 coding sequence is TGCAGCGTCCCACGGGACTTCAGCTCCTACAATGAGCAGTTCTTC. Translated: CSVPRDFSSYNEQFF.

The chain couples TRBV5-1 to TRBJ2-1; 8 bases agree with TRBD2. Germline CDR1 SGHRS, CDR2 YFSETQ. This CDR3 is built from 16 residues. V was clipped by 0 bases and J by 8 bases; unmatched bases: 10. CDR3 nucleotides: TGCGCCAGCAGCTTGGCCCGCGGGACTAGAACCGATGAGCAGTTCTTC. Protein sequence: CASSLARGTRTDEQFF. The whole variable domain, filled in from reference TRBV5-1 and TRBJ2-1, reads KAGVTQTPRYLIKTRGQQVTLSCSPISGHRSVSWYQQTPGQGLQFLFEYFSETQRNKGNFPGRFSGRQFSNSRSEMNVSTLELGDSALYLCASSLARGTRTDEQFFGPGTRLTVL.

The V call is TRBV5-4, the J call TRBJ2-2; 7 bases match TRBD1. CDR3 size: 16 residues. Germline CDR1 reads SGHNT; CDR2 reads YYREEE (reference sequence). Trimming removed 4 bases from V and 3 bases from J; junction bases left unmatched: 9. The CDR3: CASSITGVLDTGELFF. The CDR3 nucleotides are TGTGCCAGCAGCATTACAGGGGTTCTGGACACCGGGGAGCTGTTTTTT.

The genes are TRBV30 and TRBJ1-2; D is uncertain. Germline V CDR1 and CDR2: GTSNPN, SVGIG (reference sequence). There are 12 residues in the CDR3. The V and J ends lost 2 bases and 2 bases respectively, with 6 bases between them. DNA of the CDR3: TGTGCCTGGAGTCCCGGGAACTATGGCTACACCTTC. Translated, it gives CAWSPGNYGYTF.

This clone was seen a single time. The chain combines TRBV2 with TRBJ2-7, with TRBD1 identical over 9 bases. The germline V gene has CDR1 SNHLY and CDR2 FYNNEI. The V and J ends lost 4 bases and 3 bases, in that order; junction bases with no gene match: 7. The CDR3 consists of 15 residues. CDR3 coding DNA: TGTGCCAGCAGTGGAACCGGGACAGGGATCTACGAGCAGTACTTC. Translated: CASSGTGTGIYEQYF.

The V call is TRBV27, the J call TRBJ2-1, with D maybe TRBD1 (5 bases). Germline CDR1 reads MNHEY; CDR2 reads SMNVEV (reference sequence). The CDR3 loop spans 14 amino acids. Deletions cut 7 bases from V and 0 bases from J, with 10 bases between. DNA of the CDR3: TGTGCCAGCAAAGGGCAGGGCTCCTACAATGAGCAGTTCTTC. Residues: CASKGQGSYNEQFF.

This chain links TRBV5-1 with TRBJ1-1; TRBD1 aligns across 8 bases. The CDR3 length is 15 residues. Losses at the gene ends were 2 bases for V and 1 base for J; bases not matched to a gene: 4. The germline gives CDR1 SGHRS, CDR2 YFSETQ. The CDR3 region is CASSFRGRGNTEAFF. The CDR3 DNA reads TGCGCCAGCAGCTTCAGGGGGCGCGGGAACACTGAAGCTTTCTTT.

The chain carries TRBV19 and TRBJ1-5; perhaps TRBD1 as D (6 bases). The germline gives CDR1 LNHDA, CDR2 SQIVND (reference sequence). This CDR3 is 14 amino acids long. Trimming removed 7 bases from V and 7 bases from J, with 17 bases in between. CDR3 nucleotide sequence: TGTGCCAGTACCTCTGGGCAGGGGTCCCAGCCCCAGCATTTT. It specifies CASTSGQGSQPQHF.

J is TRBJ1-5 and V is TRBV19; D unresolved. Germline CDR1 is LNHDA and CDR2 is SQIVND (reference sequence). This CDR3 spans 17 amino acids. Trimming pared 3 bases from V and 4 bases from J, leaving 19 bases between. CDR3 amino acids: CASSMYSTGIRNQPQHF. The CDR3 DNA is TGTGCCAGTAGTATGTATTCTACGGGGATAAGGAATCAGCCCCAGCATTTT.

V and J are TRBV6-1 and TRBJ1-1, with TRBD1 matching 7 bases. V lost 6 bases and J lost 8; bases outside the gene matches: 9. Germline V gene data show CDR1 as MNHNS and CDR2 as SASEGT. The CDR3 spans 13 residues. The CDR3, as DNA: TGTGCCAGCAGATCGTACCGGGACAGCGAAGCTTTCTTT. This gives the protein CASRSYRDSEAFF.

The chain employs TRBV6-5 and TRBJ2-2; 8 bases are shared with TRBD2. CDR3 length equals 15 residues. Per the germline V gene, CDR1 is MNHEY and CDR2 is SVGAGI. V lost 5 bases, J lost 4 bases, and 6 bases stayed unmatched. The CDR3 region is CASSPERGSTGELFF. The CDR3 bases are TGTGCCAGCAGTCCCGAGCGGGGGAGCACCGGGGAGCTGTTTTTT.

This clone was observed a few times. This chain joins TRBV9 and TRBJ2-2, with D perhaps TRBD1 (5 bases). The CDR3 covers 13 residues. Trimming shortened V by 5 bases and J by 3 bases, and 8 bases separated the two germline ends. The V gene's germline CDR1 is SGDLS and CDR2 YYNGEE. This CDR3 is CASRWGDTGELFF. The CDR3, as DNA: TGTGCCAGCAGGTGGGGCGACACCGGGGAGCTGTTTTTT.